Shown below are 27 T cell receptor beta chains from a single sample sequenced in a study of cytomegalovirus exposure and HLA in healthy donors. The table came from immunoSEQ multiplex PCR; TCRdb's copy has only in-frame clones and leaves some out. Among about 350,000 clones, roughly 87% were seen once, and the ten largest hold over 1%. Sequencing was carried out using PBMCs. The receptors were sampled from a woman aged 30 to 39 in good health and CMV-seropositive.

V gene TRBV29-1 combines with J gene TRBJ2-3; no firm D call. V was shortened by 7 bases and J by 2 bases, with 7 bases between the two germline ends. CDR1 and CDR2 from the germline V gene are SQVTM and ANQGSEA. The CDR3 is 11 residues long. The CDR3 DNA sequence: TGCAGCGCCTCTACCACAGATACGCAGTATTTT. Translated, it gives CSASTTDTQYF.

V gene TRBV2 combines with J gene TRBJ2-1; 8 bases match TRBD2. This CDR3 comprises 14 residues. CDR1 is SNHLY and CDR2 is FYNNEI in the germline V gene. Trimming took 6 bases from V and 3 from J; bases not matched to a gene: 4. CDR3 DNA: TGTGCCAGCAGGAGCGGGGGAGACTACAATGAGCAGTTCTTC. Translation gives CASRSGGDYNEQFF.

This chain joins TRBV10-3 and TRBJ1-5; 9 bases are shared with TRBD1. Germline V gene lookup returns CDR1 ENHRY and CDR2 SYGVKD. After removal of 5 bases from V and 8 bases from J, the junction contained 7 bases not matched to a gene. CDR3 size: 14 residues. The CDR3 DNA follows: TGTGCCATCAGTTCCACAGGGGGCTTGGAGCCCCAGCATTTT. It specifies CAISSTGGLEPQHF.

This clone was picked up one time. The CDR3 region has the DNA TGTGCCTGGGCGGGACGGAAAAATCAGCCCCAGCATTTT. This gives the protein CAWAGRKNQPQHF. The J gene is TRBJ1-5, the V gene TRBV30; tentative D call: TRBD1 (5 bases). The V end lost 5 bases, the J end lost 4 bases, and 12 bases lay between the germline ends. The CDR3 extends over 13 amino acids. The germline CDR1 and CDR2 sequences are GTSNPN and SVGIG (reference sequence).

CDR3 in DNA: TGTGCCAGCAGCTTAAGGGGAGGGACAGTAAATGAGCAGTTCTTC. Its translation: CASSLRGGTVNEQFF. The J gene is TRBJ2-1, the V gene TRBV7-3; either TRBD1 or TRBD2 may supply D (7 bases each). V lost 1 base, J lost 7 bases, and 14 bases lay in between. The germline V gene has CDR1 SGHTA and CDR2 FQGTGA. There are 15 residues in the CDR3.

This chain links TRBV27 with TRBJ2-7; TRBD1 aligns across 8 bases. The CDR3 is 14 amino acids. Germline assignment: CDR1 MNHEY and CDR2 SMNVEV (reference sequence). Trimming at V came to 5 bases and at J to 7 bases, leaving 10 bases not matched to a gene. Written as DNA, the CDR3 is TGTGCCAGCAGTCCCGGACAGGGACCCAGGGAGCAGTACTTC. Encoded protein: CASSPGQGPREQYF.

The chain carries TRBV4-3 and TRBJ1-4; D unresolved. The ends were cut back, 1 base at V and 2 bases at J, with 20 bases in the middle. Germline assignment: CDR1 LGHNA and CDR2 YSLEER. The CDR3 consists of 19 residues. CDR3 nucleotide sequence: TGCGCCAGCAGCCAAGTTCTCGTGGCACTCGGAGGTACTAATGAAAAACTGTTTTTT. This translates into CASSQVLVALGGTNEKLFF.

The chain has TRBV6-1 and TRBJ2-7; D not certain. The CDR3 covers 13 residues. Trimming stripped 3 bases from V and 5 bases from J, with 11 bases between. Germline V gene lookup returns CDR1 MNHNS and CDR2 SASEGT. In DNA, the CDR3 is TGTGCCAGCAGTGATCGGTGGGCGGACGAGCAGTACTTC. Amino acids: CASSDRWADEQYF.

The V and J genes are TRBV7-9 and TRBJ2-7, with TRBD2 as a possible D gene (6 bases). The V end was cut by 4 bases, the J end by 0 bases, with 7 bases between. CDR1 and CDR2 from the germline V gene are SEHNR and FQNEAQ (reference sequence). The CDR3 spans 13 residues. The CDR3 region has the DNA TGTGCCAGCAGCTCGGGGGACTCCTACGAGCAGTACTTC. As protein: CASSSGDSYEQYF.

This chain links TRBV9 with TRBJ1-4; no clear D gene. V was clipped by 2 bases and J by 3 bases, with 11 bases between them. This CDR3 region has 15 residues. CDR1 is SGDLS and CDR2 is YYNGEE in the germline V gene. The CDR3 nucleotides read TGTGCCAGCAGCGTTGAGGGCCACTCTAATGAAAAACTGTTTTTT. Translated, it gives CASSVEGHSNEKLFF.

The J gene is TRBJ2-3, the V gene TRBV30; no definite D call. The CDR3 spans 13 residues. Deletions cut 2 bases from V and 0 bases from J, with 6 bases between. Germline values: CDR1 GTSNPN, CDR2 SVGIG (reference sequence). Here the CDR3 reads CAWSPGSTDTQYF. Here the CDR3 DNA reads TGTGCCTGGAGTCCCGGAAGCACAGATACGCAGTATTTT.

The table lists this clone with a few counts. The CDR3 here is CASSYRRGEQFF. The CDR3 region has the DNA TGTGCCAGCAGTTACCGGCGGGGTGAGCAGTTCTTC. The chain couples TRBV6-5 to TRBJ2-1; possible D gene TRBD2, 6 bases. Trimming took off 2 bases at V and 9 bases at J, with 8 bases between the two ends. This CDR3 comprises 12 residues. CDR1 and CDR2 (germline): MNHEY, SVGAGI.

The chain carries TRBV4-1 and TRBJ2-3; D remains unclear. Trimming shortened V by 6 bases and J by 0 bases, and 7 bases separated the two germline ends. Germline V gene sequence: CDR1 MGHRA, CDR2 YSYEKL. This CDR3 spans 13 amino acids. The CDR3 DNA sequence: TGCGCCAGCAGGAGTGGGAGCACAGATACGCAGTATTTT. This codes for CASRSGSTDTQYF.

This clone was counted once. The chain employs TRBV27 and TRBJ2-1, with D perhaps matching TRBD2 (5 bases). Trimming stripped 1 base from V and 2 bases from J, with 12 bases between. The CDR3 loop spans 16 amino acids. CDR1 MNHEY and CDR2 SMNVEV come from the germline V gene (reference sequence). The DNA of the CDR3 is TGTGCCAGCAGTTTATGGGTGGGAGTAGCCTACAATGAGCAGTTCTTC. It specifies CASSLWVGVAYNEQFF.

CDR3 loop: CASRQTTSLTDEQYF. CDR3 DNA: TGTGCCAGCAGACAAACTACTAGCTTGACCGACGAGCAGTACTTC. The chain links TRBV7-9 to TRBJ2-7, with D perhaps matching TRBD2 (6 bases). The CDR3 sequence is 15 residues long. V lost 6 bases, J lost 5 bases, and 20 bases lay in between. Germline V gene lookup returns CDR1 SEHNR and CDR2 FQNEAQ (reference sequence).

The chain links TRBV11-2 to TRBJ1-4, with D possibly matching TRBD1 (5 bases). The CDR3 length is 13 residues. Germline CDR1 is SGHAT and CDR2 is FQNNGV. V was shortened by 4 bases and J by 11 bases, with 14 bases between the two germline ends. CDR3 amino acids: CASSSSGGVKLFF. As DNA, the CDR3 is TGTGCCAGCAGCTCTAGCGGGGGAGTGAAACTGTTTTTT.

The genes are TRBV9 and TRBJ2-3; TRBD1 is a possible D gene (6 bases). Germline loops: CDR1 SGDLS, CDR2 YYNGEE. Trimming stripped 4 bases from V and 3 bases from J, with 18 bases between. The CDR3 extends over 16 amino acids. CDR3 in DNA: TGTGCCAGCAGCAAAACAGGGTGGGGGTCTACAGATACGCAGTATTTT. It encodes CASSKTGWGSTDTQYF.

The sample holds a few counts of this clone. The chain joins TRBV28 to TRBJ2-2; a weak D match, TRBD2 (6 bases). The CDR3 contains 15 residues. In germline, CDR1 is MDHEN, CDR2 SYDVKM. The V and J ends lost 6 bases and 1 base respectively, with 12 bases between them. CDR3 in amino acids: CASSPAAGNTGELFF. For the CDR3, the DNA is TGTGCCAGCAGCCCAGCAGCGGGGAACACCGGGGAGCTGTTTTTT. Filled out from reference TRBV28 and TRBJ2-2, the complete variable domain reads DVKVTQSSRYLVKRTGEKVFLECVQDMDHENMFWYRQDPGLGLRLIYFSYDVKMKEKGDIPEGYSVSREKKERFSLILESASTNQTSMYLCASSPAAGNTGELFFGEGSRLTVL.

The chain has TRBV30 and TRBJ2-5; 12 nucleotides line up with TRBD2. After removal of 3 bases from V and 4 bases from J, the junction contained 9 bases not matched to a gene. Germline CDR1 is GTSNPN and CDR2 is SVGIG (reference sequence). The CDR3 spans 16 residues. This CDR3 is CAWSSPLAGGGETQYF. CDR3 bases: TGTGCCTGGAGCTCTCCCCTAGCGGGAGGGGGAGAGACCCAGTACTTC. The variable domain in full, with the rest retrieved from reference TRBV30 and TRBJ2-5, is SQTIHQWPATLVQPVGSPLSLECTVEGTSNPNLYWYRQAAGRGLQLLFYSVGIGQISSEVPQNLSASRPQDRQFILSSKKLLLSDSGFYLCAWSSPLAGGGETQYFGPGTRLLVL.

The rearrangement links TRBV10-3 to TRBJ2-7, with 8 bases aligning to TRBD2. The junction had 15 bases not matched to a gene; V was cut back by 0 bases and J by 2 bases. CDR1 and CDR2 (germline): ENHRY, SYGVKD. This CDR3 region has 19 residues. In DNA form, the CDR3 reads TGTGCCATCAGTGAGTCGAATCCCCTCGAATTAGCGGGGACCTACGAGCAGTACTTC. This translates into CAISESNPLELAGTYEQYF.

This clone turned up a few times. The J gene is TRBJ2-5, the V gene TRBV2; D tentatively reads TRBD1 or TRBD2 (5 bases each). This CDR3 comprises 14 residues. From germline, CDR1 is SNHLY and CDR2 FYNNEI. V was pared by 2 bases and J by 3 bases, with 10 bases between. CDR3: CASSELGDEETQYF. The CDR3 coding sequence is TGTGCCAGCAGTGAATTGGGGGACGAAGAGACCCAGTACTTC.

This chain links TRBV18 with TRBJ2-7; 9 positions match TRBD1. This CDR3 comprises 16 residues. Germline assignment: CDR1 KGHSH and CDR2 LQKENI. V was pared by 4 bases and J by 4 bases, with 11 bases of the junction left unmatched. CDR3 amino acids: CASSRSPGQGKYEQYF. CDR3 DNA: TGTGCCAGCTCACGAAGCCCGGGACAGGGTAAATACGAGCAGTACTTC.

The genes are TRBV7-2 and TRBJ2-5; TRBD1 matches at 7 bases. This CDR3 spans 16 amino acids. Germline V gene data show CDR1 as SGHTA and CDR2 as FQGNSA. The V and J ends lost 5 bases and 5 bases, in that order; junction bases with no gene match: 14. CDR3 DNA: TGTGCCAGCAGCCAAGCCGGGACAGCCACGACGGAGACCCAGTACTTC. Protein product: CASSQAGTATTETQYF.

This chain uses TRBV30 with TRBJ2-7; TRBD2 matches 7 bases. The V gene end was trimmed by 2 bases and the J gene end by 0 bases; junction bases not matched to a gene: 10. The CDR3 loop spans 16 amino acids. Germline assignment: CDR1 GTSNPN and CDR2 SVGIG (reference sequence). In DNA form, the CDR3 reads TGTGCCTGGAGTCCCCCCCTGCGGGAGCGCTCCTACGAGCAGTACTTC. Translating it yields CAWSPPLRERSYEQYF.

The genes are TRBV2 and TRBJ2-2, with D perhaps TRBD1 (6 bases). This CDR3 spans 14 amino acids. Germline CDR1 SNHLY, CDR2 FYNNEI. With 8 bases removed from V and 1 base from J, the gap between germline ends came to 11 bases. CDR3 bases: TGTGCCAGCTACCGGGACATGAACACCGGGGAGCTGTTTTTT. Translating it yields CASYRDMNTGELFF.

This clone showed up just a few times. The chain carries TRBV2 and TRBJ2-5, with TRBD2 identical over 7 bases. The trim removed 10 bases at V and 2 bases at J, leaving 13 bases unmatched. The CDR3 runs 15 residues. Germline V lookup: CDR1 SNHLY, CDR2 FYNNEI. The DNA for the CDR3 is TGTGCCACCCCTGGCATGCGGGGGAGACAAGAGACCCAGTACTTC. This encodes CATPGMRGRQETQYF.

This clone showed up just a few times. V is TRBV28 and J is TRBJ1-2; D may be TRBD1 (6 bases). V dropped 5 bases and J dropped 0 bases, with 16 bases sitting between them. The CDR3 totals 16 residues. Germline V gives CDR1 MDHEN, CDR2 SYDVKM. The CDR3 protein is CASSGTLLGTNYGYTF. CDR3 nucleotide sequence: TGTGCCAGCAGTGGGACACTACTCGGGACTAACTATGGCTACACCTTC.